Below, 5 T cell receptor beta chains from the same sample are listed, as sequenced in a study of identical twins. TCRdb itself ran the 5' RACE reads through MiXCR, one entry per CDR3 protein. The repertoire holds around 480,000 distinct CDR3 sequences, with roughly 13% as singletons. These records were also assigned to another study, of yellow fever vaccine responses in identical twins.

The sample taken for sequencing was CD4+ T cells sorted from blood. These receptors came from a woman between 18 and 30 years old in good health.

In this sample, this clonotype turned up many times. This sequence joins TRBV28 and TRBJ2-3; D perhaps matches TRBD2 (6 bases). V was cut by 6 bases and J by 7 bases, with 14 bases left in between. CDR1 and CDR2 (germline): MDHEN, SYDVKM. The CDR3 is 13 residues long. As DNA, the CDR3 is TGTGCCAGCAGGCCTAGCGCCGGGAATACGCAGTATTTT. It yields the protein CASRPSAGNTQYF.

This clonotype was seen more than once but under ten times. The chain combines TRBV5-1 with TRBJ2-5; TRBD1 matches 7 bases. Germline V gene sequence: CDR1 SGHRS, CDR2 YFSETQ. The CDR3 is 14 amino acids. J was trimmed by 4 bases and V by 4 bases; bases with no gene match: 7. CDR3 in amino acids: CASSLQGIGETQYF. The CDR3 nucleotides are TGCGCCAGCAGCCTACAGGGGATCGGAGAGACCCAGTACTTC.

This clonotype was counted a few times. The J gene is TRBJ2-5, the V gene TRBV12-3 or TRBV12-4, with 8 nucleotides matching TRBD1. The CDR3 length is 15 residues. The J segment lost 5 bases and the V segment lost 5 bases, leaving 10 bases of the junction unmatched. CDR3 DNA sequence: TGTGCCAGCAGTCCGACCTTCAGGGGGCCGGAGACCCAGTACTTC. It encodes CASSPTFRGPETQYF.

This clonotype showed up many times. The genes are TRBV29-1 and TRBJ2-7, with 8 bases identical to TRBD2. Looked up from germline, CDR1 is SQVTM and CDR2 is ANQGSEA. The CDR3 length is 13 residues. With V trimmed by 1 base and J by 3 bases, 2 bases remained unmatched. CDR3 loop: CSVEAGTSYEQYF. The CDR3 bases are TGCAGCGTTGAAGCCGGGACTAGCTACGAGCAGTACTTC.

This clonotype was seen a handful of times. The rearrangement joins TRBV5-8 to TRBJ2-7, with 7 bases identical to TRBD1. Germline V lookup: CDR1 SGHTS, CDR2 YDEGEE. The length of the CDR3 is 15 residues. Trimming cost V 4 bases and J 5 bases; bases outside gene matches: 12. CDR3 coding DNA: TGTGCCAGCAGCGCCGACCGACAGGGAAACCACGAGCAGTACTTC. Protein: CASSADRQGNHEQYF.